The source of this TCR beta chain is a study of control samples from healthy donors and cancer patients. Sequenced by immunoSEQ multiplex PCR; TCRdb stores in-frame clones only, minus some. The sample shows 60,000 or so clones, 88% of them seen only once. V was pared by 0 bases and J by 2 bases, with 5 bases between. This CDR3 is 15 amino acids long. The germline CDR1 and CDR2 sequences are MNHEY and SVGAGI. The chain carries TRBV6-5 and TRBJ2-6; D gene uncertain. The specimen was blood. The receptor was derived from a middle-aged man in good health. This CDR3 is CASSYSATGANVLTF. The CDR3 DNA sequence: TGTGCCAGCAGTTACTCGGCCACTGGGGCCAACGTCCTGACTTTC.